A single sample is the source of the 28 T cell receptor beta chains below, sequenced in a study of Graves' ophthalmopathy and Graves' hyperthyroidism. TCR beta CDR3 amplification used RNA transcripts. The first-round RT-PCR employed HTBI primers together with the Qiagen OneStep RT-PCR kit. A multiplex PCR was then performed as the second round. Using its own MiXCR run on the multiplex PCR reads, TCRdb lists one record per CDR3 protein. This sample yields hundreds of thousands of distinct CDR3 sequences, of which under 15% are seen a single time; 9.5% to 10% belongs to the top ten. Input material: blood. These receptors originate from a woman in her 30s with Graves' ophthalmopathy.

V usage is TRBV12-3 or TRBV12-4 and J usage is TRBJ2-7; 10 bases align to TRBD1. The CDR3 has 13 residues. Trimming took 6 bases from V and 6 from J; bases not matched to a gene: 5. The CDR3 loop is CASRPGQGGEQYF. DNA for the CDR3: TGTGCCAGCAGGCCCGGACAGGGGGGCGAGCAGTACTTC.

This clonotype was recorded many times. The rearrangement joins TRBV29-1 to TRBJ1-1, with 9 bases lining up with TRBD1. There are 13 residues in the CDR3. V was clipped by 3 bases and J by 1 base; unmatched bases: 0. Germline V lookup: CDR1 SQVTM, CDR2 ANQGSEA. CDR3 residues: CSVEGQGNTEAFF. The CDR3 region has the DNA TGCAGCGTTGAGGGACAGGGGAACACTGAAGCTTTCTTT. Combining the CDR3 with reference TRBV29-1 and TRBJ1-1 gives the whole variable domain SAVISQKPSRDICQRGTSLTIQCQVDSQVTMMFWYRQQPGQSLTLIATANQGSEATYESGFVIDKFPISRPNLTFSTLTVSNMSPEDSSIYLCSVEGQGNTEAFFGQGTRLTVV.

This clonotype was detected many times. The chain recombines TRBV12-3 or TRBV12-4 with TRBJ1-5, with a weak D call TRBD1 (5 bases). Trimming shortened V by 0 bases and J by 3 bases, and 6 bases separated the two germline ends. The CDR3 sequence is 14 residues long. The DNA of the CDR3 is TGTGCCAGCAGTTTAGCAGGGGCCAATCAGCCCCAGCATTTT. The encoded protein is CASSLAGANQPQHF.

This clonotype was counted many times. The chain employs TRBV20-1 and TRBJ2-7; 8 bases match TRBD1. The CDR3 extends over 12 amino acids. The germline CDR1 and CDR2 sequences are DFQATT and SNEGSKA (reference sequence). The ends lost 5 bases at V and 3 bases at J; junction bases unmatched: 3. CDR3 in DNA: TGCAGTGCTGGGACAGGCGGCTACGAGCAGTACTTC. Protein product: CSAGTGGYEQYF.

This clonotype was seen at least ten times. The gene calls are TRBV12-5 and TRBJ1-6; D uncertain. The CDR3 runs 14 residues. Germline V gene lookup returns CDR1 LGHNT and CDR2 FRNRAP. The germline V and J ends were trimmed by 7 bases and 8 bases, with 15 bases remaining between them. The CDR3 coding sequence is TGTGCTAGTGCCCTAAACGGGGAGGATTCACCCCTCCACTTT. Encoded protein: CASALNGEDSPLHF.

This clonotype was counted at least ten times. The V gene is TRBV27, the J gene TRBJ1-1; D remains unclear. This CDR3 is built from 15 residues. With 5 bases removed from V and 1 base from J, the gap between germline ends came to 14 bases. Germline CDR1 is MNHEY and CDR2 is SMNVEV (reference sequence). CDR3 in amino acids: CASSPDGVANTEAFF. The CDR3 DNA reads TGTGCCAGCAGTCCTGACGGGGTAGCGAACACTGAAGCTTTCTTT.

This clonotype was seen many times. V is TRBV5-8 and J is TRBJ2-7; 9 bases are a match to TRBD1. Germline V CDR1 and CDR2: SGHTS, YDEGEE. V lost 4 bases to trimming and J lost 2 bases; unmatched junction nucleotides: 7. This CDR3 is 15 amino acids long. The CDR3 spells CASSAGTGRTYEQYF. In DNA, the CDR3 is TGTGCCAGCAGCGCAGGGACAGGGCGGACCTACGAGCAGTACTTC.

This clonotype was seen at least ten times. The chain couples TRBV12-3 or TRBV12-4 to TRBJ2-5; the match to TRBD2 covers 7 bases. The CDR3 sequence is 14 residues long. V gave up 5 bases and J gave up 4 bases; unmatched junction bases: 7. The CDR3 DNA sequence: TGTGCCAGCAGTCCCGGGACTATAGGAGAGACCCAGTACTTC. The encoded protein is CASSPGTIGETQYF.

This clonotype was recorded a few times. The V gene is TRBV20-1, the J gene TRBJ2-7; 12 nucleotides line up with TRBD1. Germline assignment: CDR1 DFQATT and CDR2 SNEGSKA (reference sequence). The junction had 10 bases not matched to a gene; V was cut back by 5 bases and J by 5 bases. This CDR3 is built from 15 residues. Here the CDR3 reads CSAEETGTGGDEQYF. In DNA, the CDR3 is TGCAGTGCTGAGGAAACCGGGACAGGGGGCGACGAGCAGTACTTC.

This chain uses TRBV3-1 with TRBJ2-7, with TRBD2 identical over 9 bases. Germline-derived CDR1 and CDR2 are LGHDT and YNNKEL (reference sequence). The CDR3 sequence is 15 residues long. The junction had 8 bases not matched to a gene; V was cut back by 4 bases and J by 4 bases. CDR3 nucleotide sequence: TGTGCCAGCAGCCCCTCGGGACTAGCACGGTACGAGCAGTACTTC. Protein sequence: CASSPSGLARYEQYF.

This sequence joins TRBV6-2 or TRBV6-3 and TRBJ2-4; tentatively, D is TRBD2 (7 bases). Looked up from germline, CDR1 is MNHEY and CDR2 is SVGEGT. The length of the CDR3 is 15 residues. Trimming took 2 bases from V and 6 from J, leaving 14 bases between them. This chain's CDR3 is CASSYLGGGGNIQYF. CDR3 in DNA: TGTGCCAGCAGTTACCTGGGGGGCGGGGGAAACATTCAGTACTTC.

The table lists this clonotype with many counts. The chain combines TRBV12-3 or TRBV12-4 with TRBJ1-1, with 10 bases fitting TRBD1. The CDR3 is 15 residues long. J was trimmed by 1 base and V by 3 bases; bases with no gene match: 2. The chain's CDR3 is CASSLGDRGNTEAFF. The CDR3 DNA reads TGTGCCAGCAGTTTGGGGGACAGGGGGAACACTGAAGCTTTCTTT.

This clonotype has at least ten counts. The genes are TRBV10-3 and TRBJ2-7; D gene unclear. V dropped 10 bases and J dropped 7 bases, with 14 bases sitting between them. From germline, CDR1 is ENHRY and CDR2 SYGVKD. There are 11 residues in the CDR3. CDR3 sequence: CATRLVGEQYF. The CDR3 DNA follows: TGTGCCACCCGTTTAGTGGGGGAGCAGTACTTC.

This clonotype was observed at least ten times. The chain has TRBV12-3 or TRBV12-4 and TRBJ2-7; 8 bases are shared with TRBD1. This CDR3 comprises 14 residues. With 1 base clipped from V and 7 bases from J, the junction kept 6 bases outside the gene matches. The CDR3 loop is CASSLVRGRLEQYF. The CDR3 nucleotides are TGTGCCAGCAGTTTAGTCAGGGGGCGGTTAGAGCAGTACTTC.

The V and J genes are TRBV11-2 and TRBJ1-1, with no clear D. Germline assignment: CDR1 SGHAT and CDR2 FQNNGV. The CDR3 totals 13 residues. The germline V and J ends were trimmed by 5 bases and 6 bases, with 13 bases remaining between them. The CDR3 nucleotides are TGTGCCAGCAGCCCCGTTCGAAGTGCTGAAGCTTTCTTT. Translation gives CASSPVRSAEAFF.

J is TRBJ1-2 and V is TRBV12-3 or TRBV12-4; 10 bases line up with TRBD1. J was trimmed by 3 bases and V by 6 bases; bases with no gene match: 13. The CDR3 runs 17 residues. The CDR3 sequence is CASSRGSGTGAYYGYTF. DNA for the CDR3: TGTGCCAGCAGCCGCGGATCCGGGACAGGGGCTTACTATGGCTACACCTTC.

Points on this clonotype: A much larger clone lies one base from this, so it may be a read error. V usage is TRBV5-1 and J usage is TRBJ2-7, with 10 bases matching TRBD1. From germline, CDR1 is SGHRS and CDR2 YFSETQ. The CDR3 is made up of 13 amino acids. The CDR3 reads CVSSYGTGEGQYF. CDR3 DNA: TGCGTCAGCAGCTATGGGACAGGGGAGGGTCAGTACTTC.

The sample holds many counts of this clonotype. The DNA for the CDR3 is TGTGCCAGCAGCCGGAAGGGGACGCAGAACACTGAAGCTTTCTTT. This gives the protein CASSRKGTQNTEAFF. This chain connects TRBV14 to TRBJ1-1, with D perhaps TRBD1 (5 bases). CDR1 is SGHDN, CDR2 FVKESK, per germline. This CDR3 is 15 amino acids long. V lost 4 bases, J lost 1 base, and 13 bases lay in between.

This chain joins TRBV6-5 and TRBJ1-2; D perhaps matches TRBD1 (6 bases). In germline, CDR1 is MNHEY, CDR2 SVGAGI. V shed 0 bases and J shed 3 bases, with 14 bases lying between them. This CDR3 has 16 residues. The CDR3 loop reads CASSYSVGAGDYGYTF. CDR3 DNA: TGTGCCAGCAGTTACTCAGTCGGGGCAGGGGACTATGGCTACACCTTC.

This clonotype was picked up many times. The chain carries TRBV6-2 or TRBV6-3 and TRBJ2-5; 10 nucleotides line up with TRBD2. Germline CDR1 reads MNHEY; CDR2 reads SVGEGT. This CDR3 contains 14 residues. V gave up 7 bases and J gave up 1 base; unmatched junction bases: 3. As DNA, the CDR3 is TGTGCCAGCATTCGGACTAGCGGCCAAGAGACCCAGTACTTC. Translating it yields CASIRTSGQETQYF.

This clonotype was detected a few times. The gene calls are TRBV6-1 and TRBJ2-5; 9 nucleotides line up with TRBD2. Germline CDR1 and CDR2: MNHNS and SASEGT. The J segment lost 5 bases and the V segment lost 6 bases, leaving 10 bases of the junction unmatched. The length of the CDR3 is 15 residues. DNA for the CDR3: TGTGCCAGCAGGGGAGTAGCGGGAGTTGGGGAGACCCAGTACTTC. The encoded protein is CASRGVAGVGETQYF.

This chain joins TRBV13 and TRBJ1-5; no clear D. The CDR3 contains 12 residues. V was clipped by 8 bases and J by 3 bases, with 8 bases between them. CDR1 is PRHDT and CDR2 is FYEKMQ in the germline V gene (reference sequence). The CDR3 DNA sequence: TGTGCCAGCGGGTGGATCAATCAGCCCCAGCATTTT. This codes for CASGWINQPQHF.

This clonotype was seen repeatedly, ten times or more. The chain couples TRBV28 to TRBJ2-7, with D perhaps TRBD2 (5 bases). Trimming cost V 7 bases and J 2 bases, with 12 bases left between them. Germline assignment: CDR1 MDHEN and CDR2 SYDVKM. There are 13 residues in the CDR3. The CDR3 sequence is CASNRPAAYEQYF. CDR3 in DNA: TGTGCCAGCAACCGTCCAGCGGCCTACGAGCAGTACTTC.

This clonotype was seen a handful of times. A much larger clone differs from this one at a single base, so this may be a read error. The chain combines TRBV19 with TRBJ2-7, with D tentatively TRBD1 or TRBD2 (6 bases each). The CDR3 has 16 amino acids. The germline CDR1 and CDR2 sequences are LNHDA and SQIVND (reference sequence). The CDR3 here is CSSSIGGRMRDYEQYF. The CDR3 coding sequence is TGTTCCAGTAGTATAGGGGGGCGGATGAGAGACTACGAGCAGTACTTC.

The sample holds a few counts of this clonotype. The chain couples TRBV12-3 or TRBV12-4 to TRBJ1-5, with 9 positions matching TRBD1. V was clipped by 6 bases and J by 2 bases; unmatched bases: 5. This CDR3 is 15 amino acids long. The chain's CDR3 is CASRVWDRGNQPQHF. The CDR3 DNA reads TGTGCCAGCAGGGTCTGGGACAGGGGCAATCAGCCCCAGCATTTT.

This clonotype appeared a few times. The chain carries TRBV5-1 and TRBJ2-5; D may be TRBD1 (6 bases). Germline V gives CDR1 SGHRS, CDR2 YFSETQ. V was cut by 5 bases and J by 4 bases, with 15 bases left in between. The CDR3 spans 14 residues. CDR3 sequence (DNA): TGCGCCAGCAGTAGACAGGATCGGGTAGAGACCCAGTACTTC. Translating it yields CASSRQDRVETQYF.

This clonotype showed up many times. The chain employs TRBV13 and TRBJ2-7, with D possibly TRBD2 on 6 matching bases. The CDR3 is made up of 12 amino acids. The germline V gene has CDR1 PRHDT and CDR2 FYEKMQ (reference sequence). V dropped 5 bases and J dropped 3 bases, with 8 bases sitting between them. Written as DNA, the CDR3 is TGTGCCAGCAGCGGGACTTACTACGAGCAGTACTTC. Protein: CASSGTYYEQYF.

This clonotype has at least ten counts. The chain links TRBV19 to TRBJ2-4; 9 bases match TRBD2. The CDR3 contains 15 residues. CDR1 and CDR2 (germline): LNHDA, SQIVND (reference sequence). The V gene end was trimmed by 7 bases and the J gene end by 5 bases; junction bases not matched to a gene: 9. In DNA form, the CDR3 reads TGTGCCAGTAACAGCGGGAGGCCAGGGGAAAACATTCAGTACTTC. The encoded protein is CASNSGRPGENIQYF.